A single TCR beta chain is shown here with its context. Its antigen is currently unknown. CD4+ T cells specific for antigen were expanded with viral peptide pools by the ViraFEST assay before sequencing. Following culture for about ten days, CD4+ T cells were isolated. Absence of prior SARS-CoV-2 infection characterized the vaccine recipients, who showed negative nucleocapsid antibodies. Cultivation was performed at roughly 2.2 million PBMC per well with around 9.3 IU/ml IL-2 and approximately 9.2 ug/ml peptides added. Days 3 and 7 were when half the medium was replaced with IL-2 medium. These data belong to a study of vaccination effects on CD4 cells after COVID-19. On the study more broadly: It was two doses of either the BNT162b2 or mRNA-1273 vaccine that participants received.

Trimming removed 0 bases from V and 1 base from J, with 8 bases in between. Germline loops: CDR1 LGHDT, CDR2 YNNKEL (reference sequence). The CDR3 totals 15 residues. The data were produced by immunoSEQ multiplex PCR, yet TCRdb's version contains in-frame clones alone and is incomplete. The data contain more than 35,000 clones, about 69% of them seen just once; the ten biggest clones take up just under 15%. The chain links TRBV3-1 (or the pseudogene TRBV3-2) to TRBJ2-3, with D unresolved. Sequenced material: CD4+ T cells from PBMCs cultured with HCoV-OC43 spike peptides, taken before COVID-19 vaccination. Subset in this sample: HCoV-OC43 spike overlapping peptide pool stimulation. The sequence was collected from a human donor who received a COVID-19 vaccine. CDR3 amino acids: CASSQDTIRTDTQYF. The DNA for the CDR3 is TGTGCCAGCAGCCAAGATACAATTCGCACAGATACGCAGTATTTT.